A selection of T cell receptor beta chains follows, all from one sample in a study of human T cells and chemical hapten exposure. Each CDR3 protein is one row after TCRdb ran MiXCR on the RACE reads. Here the sample spans 150,000 to 200,000 distinct CDR3 sequences, around 15% being singletons. The material was whole blood, obtained in connection with sensitization to the hapten diphenylcyclopropenone (DPC). The receptors originated from a woman in her thirties with alopecia areata. Some clones in this sample may be carry-over from other donors' samples. Both conserved end residues are trimmed from each CDR3.

V gene	J gene	CDR3 protein
TRBV24-1	TRBJ1-2	ATSPGQGSGYT
TRBV9	TRBJ2-2	ASSVGLLSVLTGELF
TRBV28	TRBJ1-2	ASSSTGAVHGYT
TRBV29-1	TRBJ2-5	SCRSDRGRETQY
TRBV4-3	TRBJ1-4	ASSQDPRGFDEKLF
TRBV6-2/TRBV6-3	TRBJ1-5	ASNLEDNSNQPQH
TRBV12-3/TRBV12-4	TRBJ2-1	ASSLAGAANNEQF
TRBV20-1	TRBJ2-1	SAKGFFRTSGTYNEQF
TRBV6-5	TRBJ2-5	ASSRIGAQETQY
TRBV6-5	TRBJ2-2	ASSSYIGNTGELF
TRBV29-1	TRBJ1-6	SVSGTGDSPLH
TRBV20-1	TRBJ2-7	SARGSVFRAGSGEQY
TRBV12-3/TRBV12-4	TRBJ1-4	ASSPDRPGTTNEKLF
TRBV5-5	TRBJ2-5	ASSPDGSQETQY
TRBV6-2/TRBV6-3	TRBJ2-3	ASSPPGLPTDTQY
TRBV20-1	TRBJ1-4	SAGDRGRSEKLF
TRBV12-3/TRBV12-4	TRBJ1-5	ASSLRRQSNQPQH
TRBV5-1	TRBJ1-1	ASSLSQVNTEAF
TRBV10-2	TRBJ2-7	ASIKTGTYEQY
TRBV10-2	TRBJ2-2	ASSESTSGYTGELF
TRBV29-1	TRBJ1-1	SVERTRNTEAF
TRBV3-1	TRBJ2-7	ASSQDPHRSSYEQY
TRBV2	TRBJ1-4	ASRRGGKNEKLF
TRBV7-3	TRBJ1-1	ASRQTGNTEAF
TRBV2	TRBJ2-1	ASSPIADNEQF
TRBV3-1	TRBJ2-3	ASSQGTSGSTDTQY
TRBV3-1	TRBJ2-3	ASSQGAGSTDTQY
TRBV6-1	TRBJ2-5	ASSGSLVGGAQETQY
TRBV11-3	TRBJ1-6	ASSLRTGNSPLH
TRBV19	TRBJ1-2	ASTTWQSNYGYT
TRBV6-6	TRBJ1-6	ASRTSSYNSPLH
TRBV29-1	TRBJ1-2	SAGMGNYGYT
TRBV7-9	TRBJ1-5	ASSPRAYSPQH
TRBV7-6	TRBJ2-2	ASRNDRVDGELF
TRBV7-6	TRBJ2-3	ASSSWTSGSTDTQY
TRBV30	TRBJ1-2	AWSGNYGYT
TRBV7-2	TRBJ1-1	ASSLEAGGTEAF
TRBV5-1	TRBJ1-1	ASSLLGTGENPNTEAF